This T cell receptor beta chain appears in the sequencing data of a study of T cells in Graves' hyperthyroidism and ophthalmopathy. The length of the CDR3 is 13 residues. V was clipped by 1 base and J by 16 bases; unmatched bases: 6. CDR1 and CDR2 from the germline V gene are MNHNS and SASEGT. Template material for amplifying TCR beta CDR3 regions consisted of RNA transcripts. Primed by the HTBI set, a first-round RT-PCR was run on the TCR CDR3. TCRdb re-derived calls from the multiplex PCR reads in MiXCR, one entry per CDR3 protein. The sample holds around 520,000 distinct CDR3 sequences, less than 15% seen once. Graves' hyperthyroidism was deemed stable absent ophthalmopathy progression within 18 months. The PBMCs were sourced from fresh peripheral blood (about 10 ml).

This TCR was recovered from a woman aged 40 to 55 with Graves' hyperthyroidism. This chain links TRBV6-1 with TRBJ2-6; 8 bases fit TRBD1. Sequencing input: blood. CDR3 DNA: TGTGCCAGCAGTGAAGGGACGACAGGGGCACTGACTTTC. Protein product: CASSEGTTGALTF.